These T cell receptor beta chains were read from a single sample in a study of cytomegalovirus exposure and HLA in healthy donors. Produced via immunoSEQ multiplex PCR; TCRdb's table is partial and in-frame only. The sample lists fewer than 200,000 clones; roughly 77% were seen once. Sequencing was performed on PBMCs. These receptors all stem from a male donor in good health and CMV-seronegative. Both conserved end residues are part of each CDR3. The D gene is left open where the match is weak. Clone size is shown for a subset of rows, as once, few, many or a class of expanded clone.

J gene | clone size | D gene | V gene | CDR3 protein | CDR3 DNA
TRBJ1-1 | NA | NA | TRBV2 | CASSEGTGFETEAFF | TGTGCCAGCAGTGAGGGCACAGGGTTTGAGACTGAAGCTTTCTTT
TRBJ1-6 | NA | NA | TRBV30 | CAWSGASPLHF | TGTGCCTGGAGTGGGGCTTCACCCCTCCACTTT
TRBJ2-7 | NA | TRBD2 | TRBV14 | CASSQPGLAYEQYF | TGTGCCAGCAGCCAACCGGGACTAGCCTACGAGCAGTACTTC
TRBJ2-7 | NA | TRBD2 | TRBV7-9 | CASSLTAGAYEQYF | TGTGCCAGCAGCTTAACAGCGGGGGCCTACGAGCAGTACTTC
TRBJ2-5 | once | TRBD1 | TRBV6-1 | CASSDGQGAKETQYF | TGTGCCAGCAGTGATGGGCAGGGGGCGAAAGAGACCCAGTACTTC
TRBJ2-3 | NA | TRBD1 | TRBV7-9 | CASSSPEGQGIDTQYF | TGTGCCAGCAGCTCCCCGGAGGGACAGGGAATAGATACGCAGTATTTT
TRBJ2-2 | NA | TRBD1 | TRBV6-5 | CASSLDRGGTGELFF | TGTGCCAGCAGCCTCGACAGGGGAGGTACCGGGGAGCTGTTTTTT
TRBJ1-1 | NA | TRBD1 | TRBV4-2 | CASSQTGVGDTEAFF | TGTGCCAGCAGCCAGACAGGGGTAGGGGACACTGAAGCTTTCTTT
TRBJ1-1 | NA | NA | TRBV4-2 | CASSQEAGLNTEAFF | TGTGCCAGCAGCCAAGAAGCAGGGTTGAACACTGAAGCTTTCTTT
TRBJ1-1 | few | NA | TRBV7-3 | CASSSGGTEAFF | TGTGCCAGCAGCTCCGGGGGGACTGAAGCTTTCTTT
TRBJ2-3 | NA | TRBD2 | TRBV30 | CAWSVLSGTSTDTQYF | TGTGCCTGGAGTGTACTTAGCGGGACTAGCACAGATACGCAGTATTTT
TRBJ2-5 | NA | NA | TRBV28 | CASSSPRGGAETQYF | TGTGCCAGCAGTTCCCCCAGGGGAGGGGCAGAGACCCAGTACTTC
TRBJ1-4 | few | NA | TRBV27 | CASGGGATNEKLFF | TGTGCCAGCGGCGGCGGCGCAACTAATGAAAAACTGTTTTTT
TRBJ2-7 | NA | NA | TRBV28 | CASSLVQGNEQYF | TGTGCCAGCAGTTTAGTACAGGGCAACGAGCAGTACTTC
TRBJ1-5 | NA | NA | TRBV5-6 | CASSFDRNQPQHF | TGTGCCAGCAGCTTCGACAGAAATCAGCCCCAGCATTTT
TRBJ1-5 | NA | NA | TRBV7-8 | CASSSRDNNQPQHF | TGTGCCAGCAGCTCCCGGGACAACAATCAGCCCCAGCATTTT
TRBJ2-7 | NA | TRBD1 | TRBV7-2 | CASSSDRGSYEQYF | TGTGCCAGCAGCTCTGACAGGGGATCCTACGAGCAGTACTTC
TRBJ1-2 | NA | NA | TRBV2 | CASSPDKSYGYTF | TGTGCCAGCAGTCCTGACAAGTCCTATGGCTACACCTTC
TRBJ1-5 | NA | TRBD1 | TRBV2 | CASRGGTDPRPQHF | TGTGCCAGCAGAGGTGGGACAGACCCACGGCCCCAGCATTTT
TRBJ1-4 | NA | NA | TRBV28 | CASSLGVRVAEKLFF | TGTGCCAGCAGTTTAGGTGTCAGGGTCGCTGAAAAACTGTTTTTT
TRBJ2-5 | few | TRBD2 | TRBV6-5 | CASSYGGEETQYF | TGTGCCAGCAGTTACGGGGGGGAAGAGACCCAGTACTTC